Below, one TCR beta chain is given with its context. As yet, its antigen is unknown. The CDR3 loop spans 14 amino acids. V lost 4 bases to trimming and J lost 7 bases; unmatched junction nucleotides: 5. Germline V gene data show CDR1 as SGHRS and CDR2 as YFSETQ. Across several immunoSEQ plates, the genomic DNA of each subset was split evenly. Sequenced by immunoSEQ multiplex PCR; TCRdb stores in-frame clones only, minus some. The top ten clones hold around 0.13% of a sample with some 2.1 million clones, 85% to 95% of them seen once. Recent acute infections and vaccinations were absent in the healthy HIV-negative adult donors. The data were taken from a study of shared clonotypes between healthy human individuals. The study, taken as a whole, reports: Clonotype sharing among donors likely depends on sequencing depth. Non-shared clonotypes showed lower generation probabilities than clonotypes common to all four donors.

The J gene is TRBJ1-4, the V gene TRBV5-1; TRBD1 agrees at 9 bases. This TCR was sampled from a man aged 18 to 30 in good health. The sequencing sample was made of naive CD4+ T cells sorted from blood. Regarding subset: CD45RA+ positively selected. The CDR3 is CASSITGGREKLFF. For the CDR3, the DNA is TGCGCCAGCAGCATAACAGGGGGCCGTGAAAAACTGTTTTTT.